The 32 T cell receptor beta chains presented below share a single source sample, sequenced in a study of T cell responses to AZD1222 COVID-19 vaccine. Generated by immunoSEQ multiplex PCR, the TCRdb table keeps only in-frame clones and is missing some. The sample records 95,000 to 150,000 clones, 86% being singletons. Source: peripheral blood, taken on day 0 of AZD1222 vaccination. The source is an adult in good health.

In DNA form, the CDR3 reads TGTGCCAGTACAGGGGGCAATACAGATACGCAGTATTTT. Its translation: CASTGGNTDTQYF. The V gene is TRBV9, the J gene TRBJ2-3, with 9 bases that match TRBD1. The CDR3 loop spans 13 amino acids. V shed 8 bases and J 3 bases; nucleotides not matched to a gene: 4. CDR1 and CDR2 from the germline V gene are SGDLS and YYNGEE. Full variable domain (remainder filled in from reference TRBV9 and TRBJ2-3): DSGVTQTPKHLITATGQRVTLRCSPRSGDLSVYWYQQSLDQGLQFLIQYYNGEERAKGNILERFSAQQFPDLHSELNLSSLELGDSALYFCASTGGNTDTQYFGPGTRLTVL.

This chain links TRBV5-1 with TRBJ2-7; a weak D match, TRBD1 (6 bases). Germline assignment: CDR1 SGHRS and CDR2 YFSETQ. The ends were cut back, 3 bases at V and 4 bases at J, with 20 bases in the middle. This CDR3 is 16 amino acids long. The CDR3 loop is CASSWALGDIPYEQYF. CDR3 coding DNA: TGCGCCAGCAGCTGGGCGCTTGGGGACATACCATACGAGCAGTACTTC.

This clone rates as medium-sized. The chain uses TRBV6-5 and TRBJ2-1; no reliable D call. V was shortened by 5 bases and J by 6 bases, with 8 bases between the two germline ends. In germline, CDR1 is MNHEY, CDR2 SVGAGI. This CDR3 has 12 amino acids. CDR3: CASSIERNEQFF. The CDR3 DNA sequence: TGTGCCAGCAGTATTGAGCGCAATGAGCAGTTCTTC.

To note about this clone: Sequence at one end of the junction differs from germline and may be a read error. J is TRBJ2-7 and V is TRBV6-5, with D perhaps assigned TRBD1 or TRBD2 (6 bases each). The germline CDR1 and CDR2 sequences are MNHEY and SVGAGI. This CDR3 comprises 13 residues. CDR3 in DNA: TGTGCCAGCAGTTCTGAAGGGGGGTCTTTGGCCCACTTC. Its protein is CASSSEGGSLAHF.

The chain links TRBV2 to TRBJ1-4; D is possibly TRBD1 (5 bases). Per the germline V gene, CDR1 is SNHLY and CDR2 is FYNNEI. Trimming removed 3 bases at V and 7 bases at J, with 12 bases between. The CDR3 loop spans 14 amino acids. Written as DNA, the CDR3 is TGTGCCAGCAGTGAGCAGGGAATGCGTGAAAAACTGTTTTTT. It is translated as CASSEQGMREKLFF.

This sequence joins TRBV5-1 and TRBJ2-3; 8 nucleotides align to TRBD2. Per germline, CDR1 SGHRS and CDR2 YFSETQ. The CDR3 totals 16 residues. The V and J ends lost 4 bases and 3 bases, in that order; junction bases with no gene match: 10. Written as DNA, the CDR3 is TGCGCCAGCAGCCAAACTAGCGGATATGGGACAGATACGCAGTATTTT. It codes for CASSQTSGYGTDTQYF.

V and J are TRBV10-3 and TRBJ2-1, with TRBD2 matching 11 bases. This CDR3 has 14 amino acids. Germline CDR1 ENHRY, CDR2 SYGVKD. Trimming at V came to 11 bases and at J to 4 bases, leaving 7 bases not matched to a gene. The CDR3 is CAVAGTSGYNEQFF. In nucleotides, the CDR3 is TGTGCCGTCGCCGGGACTAGCGGATACAATGAGCAGTTCTTC.

The chain has TRBV19 and TRBJ1-5; the D is unclear. The CDR3 runs 16 residues. Trimming left V 7 bases short and J 6 bases short, with 22 bases between. CDR1 LNHDA and CDR2 SQIVND come from the germline V gene (reference sequence). CDR3 in amino acids: CASTPRGIRLTQPQHF. The CDR3 DNA is TGTGCCAGTACTCCAAGAGGGATCAGGCTCACTCAGCCCCAGCATTTT.

The chain has TRBV6-5 and TRBJ1-1; D unclear. V was trimmed by 11 bases and J by 1 base, leaving 14 bases between them. The CDR3 is made up of 13 amino acids. CDR1 is MNHEY and CDR2 is SVGAGI in the germline V gene. The CDR3 DNA reads TGTGCCTCTAAAAGGGAGGAGAACACTGAAGCTTTCTTT. Residues: CASKREENTEAFF.

The rearrangement uses TRBV5-1 and TRBJ2-3; 13 bases map to TRBD2. V gave up 0 bases and J gave up 14 bases; unmatched junction bases: 12. There are 16 residues in the CDR3. Germline loops: CDR1 SGHRS, CDR2 YFSETQ. DNA of the CDR3: TGCGCCAGCAGCTTGGTCGGACTAGCGGGAGACGGCGGGGGGTATTTT. Residues: CASSLVGLAGDGGGYF.

The V gene is TRBV5-6, the J gene TRBJ2-7, with 8 bases matching TRBD2. The CDR3 loop spans 13 amino acids. The germline CDR1 and CDR2 sequences are SGHDT and YYEEEE. The J segment lost 3 bases and the V segment lost 7 bases, leaving 6 bases of the junction unmatched. The CDR3 DNA reads as TGTGCCAGCTCTACTAGCGGAGTCTACGAGCAGTACTTC. Protein sequence: CASSTSGVYEQYF.

The V and J genes are TRBV2 and TRBJ2-2, with 7 bases lining up with TRBD1. J was trimmed by 2 bases and V by 8 bases; bases with no gene match: 8. CDR3 length equals 15 residues. The germline CDR1 and CDR2 sequences are SNHLY and FYNNEI. CDR3 DNA: TGTGCCAGCGAACCGGGACAGTTTAACACCGGGGAGCTGTTTTTT. Amino acid sequence: CASEPGQFNTGELFF.

The chain carries TRBV30 and TRBJ2-7; D may correspond to TRBD1 or TRBD2 (6 bases each). This CDR3 is built from 16 residues. The V gene's germline CDR1 is GTSNPN and CDR2 SVGIG (reference sequence). Trimming shortened V by 0 bases and J by 3 bases, and 18 bases separated the two germline ends. The DNA of the CDR3 is TGTGCCTGGAGTGTCATCGGGGGCGGACAATACTACGAGCAGTACTTC. This codes for CAWSVIGGGQYYEQYF.

CDR3 sequence (DNA): TGTGCCAGCAGTTCATACCGTTACGACGGTCCCCCGGGCTACACCTTC. It specifies CASSSYRYDGPPGYTF. This chain uses TRBV5-6 with TRBJ1-2, with D uncertain. CDR3 length equals 16 residues. The germline V and J ends were trimmed by 5 bases and 8 bases, with 25 bases remaining between them. In germline, CDR1 is SGHDT, CDR2 YYEEEE.

In DNA form, the CDR3 reads TGTGCCAGCAGCTTGTGGGCGGTCGACACTGAAGCTTTCTTT. Its protein is CASSLWAVDTEAFF. The V and J genes are TRBV5-6 and TRBJ1-1, with D unclear. CDR1 is SGHDT, CDR2 YYEEEE, per germline. CDR3 length: 14 residues. V was clipped by 1 base and J by 3 bases, with 10 bases between them. The whole variable domain, remainder taken from reference TRBV5-6 and TRBJ1-1, is DAGVTQSPTHLIKTRGQQVTLRCSPKSGHDTVSWYQQALGQGPQFIFQYYEEEERQRGNFPDRFSGHQFPNYSSELNVNALLLGDSALYLCASSLWAVDTEAFFGQGTRLTVV.

The V gene is TRBV19, the J gene TRBJ1-2; D ambiguous. Trimming pared 5 bases from V and 1 base from J, leaving 26 bases between. The CDR3 runs to 19 residues. CDR1 is LNHDA, CDR2 SQIVND, per germline (reference sequence). The CDR3 sequence: CASSPIGGAGIRGNYGYTF. CDR3 coding DNA: TGTGCCAGTAGTCCGATTGGAGGCGCCGGGATACGGGGTAACTATGGCTACACCTTC. The full variable domain, its missing parts supplied by reference TRBV19 and TRBJ1-2, is DGGITQSPKYLFRKEGQNVTLSCEQNLNHDAMYWYRQDPGQGLRLIYYSQIVNDFQKGDIAEGYSVSREKKESFPLTVTSAQKNPTAFYLCASSPIGGAGIRGNYGYTFGSGTRLTVV.

This clone was detected a few times. The V and J genes are TRBV5-6 and TRBJ1-1; the D is unclear. This CDR3 contains 13 residues. V gave up 1 base and J gave up 5 bases, with 9 bases separating them. From germline, CDR1 is SGHDT and CDR2 YYEEEE. CDR3 bases: TGTGCCAGCAGCTTGACGCCGATGACTGAAGCTTTCTTT. Translation: CASSLTPMTEAFF.

This rearrangement joins TRBV11-1 to TRBJ2-6, with unresolved D. V gave up 3 bases and J gave up 2 bases, with 8 bases separating them. This CDR3 has 15 amino acids. Germline CDR1 reads SGHAT; CDR2 reads FQDESV (reference sequence). The CDR3 coding sequence is TGTGCCAGCAGCTTCGTCGCCGCTGGGGCCAACGTCCTGACTTTC. Translating it yields CASSFVAAGANVLTF.

The CDR3 sequence: CASTLGLNTEAFF. The CDR3 region has the DNA TGTGCCAGCACCTTAGGGTTGAACACTGAAGCTTTCTTT. The gene calls are TRBV3-1 (or the pseudogene TRBV3-2) and TRBJ1-1; D is unresolved. The CDR3 contains 13 residues. V was shortened by 7 bases and J by 0 bases, with 9 bases between the two germline ends. Germline lookup yields CDR1 LGHDT and CDR2 YNNKEL (reference sequence).

This clone appeared a few times. V is TRBV27 and J is TRBJ1-6; 7 nucleotides line up with TRBD1. Germline CDR1 MNHEY, CDR2 SMNVEV (reference sequence). The V segment lost 2 bases and the J segment 7 bases; nucleotides outside the gene matches: 5. The CDR3 has 15 residues. CDR3 nucleotides: TGTGCCAGCAGTTTACTGGGACAGTGGAATTCACCCCTCCACTTT. Its protein is CASSLLGQWNSPLHF.

In its sample, this clone was seen a few times. The CDR3 reads CATSDPDRAYGYTF. The CDR3 region has the DNA TGTGCCACCAGTGATCCAGACAGGGCATATGGCTACACCTTC. J is TRBJ1-2 and V is TRBV24-1; 7 bases agree with TRBD1. Germline V gene lookup returns CDR1 KGHDR and CDR2 SFDVKD. V shed 3 bases and J 5 bases; nucleotides not matched to a gene: 5. The CDR3 is 14 amino acids.

This clone was counted only a few times. This sequence joins TRBV28 and TRBJ2-7; D not resolved. Germline lookup yields CDR1 MDHEN and CDR2 SYDVKM. This CDR3 contains 12 residues. The V end lost 3 bases, the J end lost 2 bases, and 5 bases lay between the germline ends. CDR3 nucleotides: TGTGCCAGCAGTTTTCCCCCCTACGAGCAGTACTTC. This codes for CASSFPPYEQYF.

The chain joins TRBV27 to TRBJ2-1; weak D call: TRBD2 (6 bases). The CDR3 is 14 amino acids. Germline V gene lookup returns CDR1 MNHEY and CDR2 SMNVEV (reference sequence). Trimming pared 8 bases from V and 0 bases from J, leaving 11 bases between. The CDR3 reads CASSGVVSYNEQFF. In DNA, the CDR3 is TGTGCCAGCTCGGGGGTCGTCTCCTACAATGAGCAGTTCTTC.

This clone was observed a single time. The chain has TRBV5-1 and TRBJ2-2; 8 bases line up with TRBD1. The CDR3 sequence is 15 residues long. The V segment lost 5 bases and the J segment 4 bases; nucleotides outside the gene matches: 7. Germline CDR1 is SGHRS and CDR2 is YFSETQ. CDR3 in amino acids: CASRSGQGGTGELFF. CDR3 coding DNA: TGCGCCAGCAGATCCGGACAGGGTGGCACCGGGGAGCTGTTTTTT.

The J gene is TRBJ1-5, the V gene TRBV11-2; 7 nucleotides align to TRBD1. V shed 0 bases, J shed 7 bases, and the junction held 6 bases outside the gene matches. This CDR3 comprises 15 residues. Germline CDR1 is SGHAT and CDR2 is FQNNGV. The CDR3, as DNA: TGTGCCAGCAGCTTAGATCAGACAGGGAAACAGCCCCAGCATTTT. It encodes CASSLDQTGKQPQHF. The variable domain in full, completed from reference TRBV11-2 and TRBJ1-5, reads EAGVAQSPRYKIIEKRQSVAFWCNPISGHATLYWYQQILGQGPKLLIQFQNNGVVDDSQLPKDRFSAERLKGVDSTLKIQPAKLEDSAVYLCASSLDQTGKQPQHFGDGTRLSIL.

This clone has more than one count but fewer than ten. This chain connects TRBV6-2 or TRBV6-3 to TRBJ1-5; D perhaps matches TRBD1 (6 bases). The CDR3 length is 17 residues. The V end lost 5 bases, the J end lost 0 bases, and 17 bases lay between the germline ends. Germline V CDR1 and CDR2: MNHEY, SVGEGT. The CDR3 DNA is TGTGCCAGCAGTCTCCAACAGGGTGGGGTTAGCAATCAGCCCCAGCATTTT. Residues: CASSLQQGGVSNQPQHF.

The chain combines TRBV19 with TRBJ1-5; the D is unclear. The V gene lost 3 bases and the J gene lost 0 bases, with 6 bases spanning the gap. This CDR3 region has 14 residues. Germline V gene lookup returns CDR1 LNHDA and CDR2 SQIVND (reference sequence). The CDR3 bases are TGTGCCAGTAGTATCCAGTATAGCAATCAGCCCCAGCATTTT. Translation gives CASSIQYSNQPQHF.

The V and J genes are TRBV24-1 and TRBJ2-2; possibly TRBD2 for D (6 bases). The length of the CDR3 is 16 residues. CDR1 is KGHDR, CDR2 SFDVKD, per germline. V was shortened by 5 bases and J by 4 bases, with 16 bases between the two germline ends. The CDR3 region is CATSGPGRRTTGELFF. The CDR3 DNA sequence: TGTGCCACCAGTGGTCCAGGGAGGAGGACCACCGGGGAGCTGTTTTTT.

The chain is built from TRBV30 and TRBJ2-7, with no clear D. This CDR3 has 11 amino acids. Germline lookup yields CDR1 GTSNPN and CDR2 SVGIG (reference sequence). V was clipped by 1 base and J by 6 bases, with 7 bases between them. The CDR3 region has the DNA TGTGCCTGGAGTGGGGCCGGCGAGCAGTACTTC. Translation gives CAWSGAGEQYF.

The J gene is TRBJ2-5, the V gene TRBV5-5, with D possibly called TRBD1 or TRBD2 (5 bases each). Trimming cost V 7 bases and J 4 bases, with 20 bases left between them. CDR1 SGHKS and CDR2 YYEKEE come from the germline V gene (reference sequence). The CDR3 totals 15 residues. The CDR3 DNA reads TGTGCCAGCTCGGAGGTAGTCCAGGGTGGAGAGACCCAGTACTTC. Amino acid sequence: CASSEVVQGGETQYF.

V gene TRBV6-5 combines with J gene TRBJ1-2; a possible D gene is TRBD1 (5 bases). This CDR3 is built from 13 residues. Germline lookup yields CDR1 MNHEY and CDR2 SVGAGI. V was pared by 6 bases and J by 0 bases, with 8 bases between. CDR3: CASRDSTNYGYTF. As DNA, the CDR3 is TGTGCCAGCAGAGACAGCACTAACTATGGCTACACCTTC.

This clone appeared a single time. The chain uses TRBV12-3 or TRBV12-4 and TRBJ1-1; D gene ambiguous. V was clipped by 5 bases and J by 5 bases, with 9 bases between them. CDR3 length: 12 amino acids. CDR3 in DNA: TGTGCCAGCAGTGTGAGGGCGACTGAAGCTTTCTTT. This translates into CASSVRATEAFF.